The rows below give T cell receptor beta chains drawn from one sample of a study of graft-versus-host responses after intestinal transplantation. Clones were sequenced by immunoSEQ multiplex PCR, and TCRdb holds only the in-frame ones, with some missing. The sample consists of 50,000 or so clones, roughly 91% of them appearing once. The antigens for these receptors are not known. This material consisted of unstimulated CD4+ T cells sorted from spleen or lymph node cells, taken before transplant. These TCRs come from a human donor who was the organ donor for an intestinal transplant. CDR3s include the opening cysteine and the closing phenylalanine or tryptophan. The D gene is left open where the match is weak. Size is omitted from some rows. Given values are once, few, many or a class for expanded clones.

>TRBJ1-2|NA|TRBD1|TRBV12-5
TGTGCTAGTGGTTTGCCACGGGACAGGGAAAACTATGGCTACACCTTC
CASGLPRDRENYGYTF
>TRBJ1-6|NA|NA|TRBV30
TGTGCCTGGAGTGTAGGGTTGCAGAATTCACCCCTCCACTTT
CAWSVGLQNSPLHF
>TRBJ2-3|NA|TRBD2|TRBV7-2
TGTGCCAGCAGCTTAACGGGAGGGTACACAGATACGCAGTATTTT
CASSLTGGYTDTQYF
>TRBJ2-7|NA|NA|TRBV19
TGTGCCAGTAGTATCAGGGCACGAGACGAGCAGTACTTC
CASSIRARDEQYF
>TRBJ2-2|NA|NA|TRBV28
TGCGCCTCGCGGCCGAACACCGGGGAGCTGTTTTTT
CASRPNTGELFF
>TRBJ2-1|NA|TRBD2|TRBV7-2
TGTGCCAGCAGGGGGGGGGAGGGCTCCTACAATGAGCAGTTCTTC
CASRGGEGSYNEQFF
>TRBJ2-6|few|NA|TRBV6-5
TGTGCCAGCAGTTACAGCTCTGGGGCCAACGTCCTGACTTTC
CASSYSSGANVLTF
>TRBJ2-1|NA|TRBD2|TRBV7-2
TGTGCCAGCAGCATCGGGACTAGCGGCAACAATGAGCAGTTCTTC
CASSIGTSGNNEQFF
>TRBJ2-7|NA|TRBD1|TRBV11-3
TGTGCCAGCAGCCCCCGGACAGGGGGGTCCTACGAGCAGTACTTC
CASSPRTGGSYEQYF
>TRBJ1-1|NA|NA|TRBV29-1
TGCAGCGTTGGGAACACTGAAGCTTTCTTT
CSVGNTEAFF
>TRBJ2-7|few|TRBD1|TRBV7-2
TGTGCCAGCAGCTCCAGGACAGGCTACGAGCAGTACTTC
CASSSRTGYEQYF
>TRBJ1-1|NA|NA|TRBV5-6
TGTGCCAGCAGATCCGACAGTCTGAACACTGAAGCTTTCTTT
CASRSDSLNTEAFF
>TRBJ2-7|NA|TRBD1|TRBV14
TGTGCCAGCAGCCAAGGAGGGGGCTTAGTCGAGCAGTACTTC
CASSQGGGLVEQYF
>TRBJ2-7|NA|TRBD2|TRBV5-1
TGCGCCAGCAGTATTAGCGGGGGCGCGAGGGGGCAGTACTTC
CASSISGGARGQYF
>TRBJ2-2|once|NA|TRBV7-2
TGTGCCAGCAGCTTGACAAACACCGGGGAGCTGTTTTTT
CASSLTNTGELFF
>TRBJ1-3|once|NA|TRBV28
TGTGCCAGCACAGAAGGCAGCTCTGGAAACACCATATATTTT
CASTEGSSGNTIYF
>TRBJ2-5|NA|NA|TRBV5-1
TGCGCCAGCAGCTTTAACGGGGCCGGAGAGACCCAGTACTTC
CASSFNGAGETQYF
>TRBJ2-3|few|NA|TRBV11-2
TGTGCCAGCAGCTTAGCCCCTACCGGGGGTGCCCCCACAGATACGCAGTATTTT
CASSLAPTGGAPTDTQYF
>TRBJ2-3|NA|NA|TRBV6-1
TGTGCCAGCAAGGGGTCTAGCGCCCGCACAGATACGCAGTATTTT
CASKGSSARTDTQYF
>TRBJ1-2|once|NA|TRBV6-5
TGTGCCAGCACCTCAGGGGTCGCATTCTATGGCTACACCTTC
CASTSGVAFYGYTF
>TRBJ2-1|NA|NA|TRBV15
TGTGCCACCAGCAGAGACGGCACCCCCGAGTACAATGAGCAGTTCTTC
CATSRDGTPEYNEQFF
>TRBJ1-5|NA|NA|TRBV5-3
TGTGCCAGAAGCTTGTCACAGGTGTTAGGTCAGCCCCAGCATTTT
CARSLSQVLGQPQHF
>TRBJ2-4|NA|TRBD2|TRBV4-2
TGTGCCAGCAGCCAAGAGACTAGCGGCCCAAACATTCAGTACTTC
CASSQETSGPNIQYF
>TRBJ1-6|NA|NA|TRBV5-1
TGCGCCAGCAGCTCACAGGGAGAAGGGTCACCCCTCCACTTT
CASSSQGEGSPLHF
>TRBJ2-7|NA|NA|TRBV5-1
TGCGCCAGCAGCTTGCGGAGTGAATCGCGCGAGCAGTACTTC
CASSLRSESREQYF
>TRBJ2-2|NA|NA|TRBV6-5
TGTGCCAGCAGAAGGGAGTCCGGGGAGCTGTTTTTT
CASRRESGELFF
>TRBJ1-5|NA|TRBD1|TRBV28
TGTGCCAGCAGTCCTCTCCTACTGACAGGGCTTAGCAATCAGCCCCAGCATTTT
CASSPLLLTGLSNQPQHF
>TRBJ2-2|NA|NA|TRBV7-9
TGTGCCAGCAGCTTAGCTGGTGTTCCTGGGGAGCTGTTTTTT
CASSLAGVPGELFF
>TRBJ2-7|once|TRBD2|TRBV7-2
TGTGCCAGCAGCTTAGCGGCTAGCGGAGCATACGAGCAGTACTTC
CASSLAASGAYEQYF
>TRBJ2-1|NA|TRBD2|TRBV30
TGTGCCTGGAGTGACCGGACTAGCGGGATATTGTCCTCCTACAATGAGCAGTTCTTC
CAWSDRTSGILSSYNEQFF
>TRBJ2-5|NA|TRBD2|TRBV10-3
TGTGCCATCAGTGGGGGACTAGCGGGAGAGACCCAGTACTTC
CAISGGLAGETQYF
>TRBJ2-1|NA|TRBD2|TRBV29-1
TGCAGCGTTTACACCGGGACTAGCGGGAGGACCCAGTTCTTC
CSVYTGTSGRTQFF
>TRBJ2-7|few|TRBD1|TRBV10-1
TGCGCCAGCTCTGAGGACAGGGCCTACGAGCAGTACTTC
CASSEDRAYEQYF